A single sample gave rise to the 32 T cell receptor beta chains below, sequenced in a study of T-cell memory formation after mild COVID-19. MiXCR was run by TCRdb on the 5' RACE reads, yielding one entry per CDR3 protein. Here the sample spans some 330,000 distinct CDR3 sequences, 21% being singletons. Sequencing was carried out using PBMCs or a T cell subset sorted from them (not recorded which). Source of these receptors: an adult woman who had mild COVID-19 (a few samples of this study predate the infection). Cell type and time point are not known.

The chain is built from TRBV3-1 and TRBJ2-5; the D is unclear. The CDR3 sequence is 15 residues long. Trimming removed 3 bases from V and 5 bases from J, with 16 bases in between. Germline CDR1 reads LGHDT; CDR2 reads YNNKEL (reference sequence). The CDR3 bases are TGTGCCAGCAGCCAGATTCAGTGGGGAAGGGAGACCCAGTACTTC. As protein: CASSQIQWGRETQYF.

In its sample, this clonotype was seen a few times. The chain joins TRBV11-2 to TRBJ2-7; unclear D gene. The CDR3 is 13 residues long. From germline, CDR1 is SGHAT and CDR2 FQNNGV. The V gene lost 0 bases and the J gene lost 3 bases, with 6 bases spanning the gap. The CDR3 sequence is CASSLDQVYEQYF. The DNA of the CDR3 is TGTGCCAGCAGCTTAGATCAAGTCTACGAGCAGTACTTC. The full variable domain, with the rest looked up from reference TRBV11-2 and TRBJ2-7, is EAGVAQSPRYKIIEKRQSVAFWCNPISGHATLYWYQQILGQGPKLLIQFQNNGVVDDSQLPKDRFSAERLKGVDSTLKIQPAKLEDSAVYLCASSLDQVYEQYFGPGTRLTVT.

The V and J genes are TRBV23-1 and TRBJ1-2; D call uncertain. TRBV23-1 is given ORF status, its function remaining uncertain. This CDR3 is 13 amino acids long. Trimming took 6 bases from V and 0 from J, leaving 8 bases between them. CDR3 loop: CASSPSPNYGYTF. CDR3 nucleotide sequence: TGCGCCAGCAGCCCTTCACCTAACTATGGCTACACCTTC.

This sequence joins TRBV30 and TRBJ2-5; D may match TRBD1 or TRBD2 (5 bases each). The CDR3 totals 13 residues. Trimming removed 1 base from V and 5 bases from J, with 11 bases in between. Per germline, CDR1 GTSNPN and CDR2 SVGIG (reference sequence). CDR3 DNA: TGTGCCTGGAGTGGAGGGTGGGGGGAGACCCAGTACTTC. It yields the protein CAWSGGWGETQYF.

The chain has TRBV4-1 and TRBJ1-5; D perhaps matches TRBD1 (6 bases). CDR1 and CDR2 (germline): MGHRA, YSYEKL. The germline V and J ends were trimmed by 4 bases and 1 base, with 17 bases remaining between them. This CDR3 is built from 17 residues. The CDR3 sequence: CASSPRQATASNQPQHF. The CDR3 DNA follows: TGCGCCAGCAGCCCGAGACAGGCGACAGCGAGCAATCAGCCCCAGCATTTT.

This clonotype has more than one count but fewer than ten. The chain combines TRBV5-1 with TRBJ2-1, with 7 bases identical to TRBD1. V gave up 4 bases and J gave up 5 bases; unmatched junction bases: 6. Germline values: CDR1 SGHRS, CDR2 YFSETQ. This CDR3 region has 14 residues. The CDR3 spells CASSGGQTHNEQFF. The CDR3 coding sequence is TGCGCCAGCAGCGGGGGACAGACACACAATGAGCAGTTCTTC.

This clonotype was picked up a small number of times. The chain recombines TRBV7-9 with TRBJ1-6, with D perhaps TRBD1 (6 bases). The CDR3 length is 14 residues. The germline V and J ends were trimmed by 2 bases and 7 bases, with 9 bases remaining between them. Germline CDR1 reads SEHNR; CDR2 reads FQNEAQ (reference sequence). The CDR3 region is CASSLRGANSPLHF. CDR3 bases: TGTGCCAGCAGCTTACGGGGGGCAAATTCACCCCTCCACTTT. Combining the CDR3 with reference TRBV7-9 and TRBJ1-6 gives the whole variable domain DTGVSQNPRHKITKRGQNVTFRCDPISEHNRLYWYRQTLGQGPEFLTYFQNEAQLEKSRLLSDRFSAERPKGSFSTLEIQRTEQGDSAMYLCASSLRGANSPLHFGNGTRLTVT.

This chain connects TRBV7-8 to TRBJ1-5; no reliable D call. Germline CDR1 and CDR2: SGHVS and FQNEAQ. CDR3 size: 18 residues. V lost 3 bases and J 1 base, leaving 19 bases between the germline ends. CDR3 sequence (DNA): TGTGCCAGCAGCTTTAGCCAGGTGGCAGGAGAAAGCAATCAGCCCCAGCATTTT. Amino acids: CASSFSQVAGESNQPQHF.

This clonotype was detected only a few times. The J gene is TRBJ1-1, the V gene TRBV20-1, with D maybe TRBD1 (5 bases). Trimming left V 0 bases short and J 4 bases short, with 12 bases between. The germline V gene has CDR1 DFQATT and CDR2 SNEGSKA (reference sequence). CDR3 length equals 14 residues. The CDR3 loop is CSARDPGLGTEAFF. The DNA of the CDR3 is TGCAGTGCTAGAGATCCGGGGCTCGGCACTGAAGCTTTCTTT.

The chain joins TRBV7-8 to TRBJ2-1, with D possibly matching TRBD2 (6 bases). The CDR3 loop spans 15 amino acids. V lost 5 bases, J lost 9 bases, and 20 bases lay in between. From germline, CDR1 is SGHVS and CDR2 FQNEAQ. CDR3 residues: CASSQIPGLGGEQFF. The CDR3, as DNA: TGTGCCAGCAGCCAGATACCGGGCCTCGGGGGTGAGCAGTTCTTC.

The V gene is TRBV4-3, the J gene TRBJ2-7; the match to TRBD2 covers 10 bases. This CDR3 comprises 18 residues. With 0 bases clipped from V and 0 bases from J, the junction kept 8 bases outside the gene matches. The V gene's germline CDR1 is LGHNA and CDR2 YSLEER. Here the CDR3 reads CASSQDITSGTFSYEQYF. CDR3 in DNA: TGCGCCAGCAGCCAAGATATAACTAGCGGGACCTTCTCCTACGAGCAGTACTTC.

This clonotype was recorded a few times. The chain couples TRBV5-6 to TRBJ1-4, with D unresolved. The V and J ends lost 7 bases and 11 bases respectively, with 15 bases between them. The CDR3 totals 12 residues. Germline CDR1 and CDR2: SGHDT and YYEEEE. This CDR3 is CASHIFNGKLFF. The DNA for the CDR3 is TGTGCCAGCCACATCTTTAACGGGAAACTGTTTTTT.

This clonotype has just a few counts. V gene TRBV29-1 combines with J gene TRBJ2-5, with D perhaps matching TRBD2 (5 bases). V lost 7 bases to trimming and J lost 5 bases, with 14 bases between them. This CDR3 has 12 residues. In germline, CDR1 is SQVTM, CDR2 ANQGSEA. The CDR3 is CSAEDSLETQYF. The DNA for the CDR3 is TGCAGCGCTGAGGACTCCTTGGAGACCCAGTACTTC.

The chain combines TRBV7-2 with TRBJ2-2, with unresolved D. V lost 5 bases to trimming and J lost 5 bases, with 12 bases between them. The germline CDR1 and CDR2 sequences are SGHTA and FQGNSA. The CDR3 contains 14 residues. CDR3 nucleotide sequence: TGTGCCAGCAGCCATCCGTTTGGGACCGGGGAGCTGTTTTTT. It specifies CASSHPFGTGELFF. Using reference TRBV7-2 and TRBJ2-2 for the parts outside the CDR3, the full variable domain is GAGVSQSPSNKVTEKGKDVELRCDPISGHTALYWYRQSLGQGLEFLIYFQGNSAPDKSGLPSDRFSAERTGGSVSTLTIQRTQQEDSAVYLCASSHPFGTGELFFGEGSRLTVL.

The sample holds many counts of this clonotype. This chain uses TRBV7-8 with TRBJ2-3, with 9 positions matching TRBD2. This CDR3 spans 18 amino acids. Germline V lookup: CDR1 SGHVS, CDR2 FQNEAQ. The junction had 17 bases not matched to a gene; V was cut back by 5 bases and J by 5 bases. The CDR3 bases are TGTGCCAGCAGCCCCCCCAGGGGTAGCGGGAGATCCCTAGATACGCAGTATTTT. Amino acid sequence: CASSPPRGSGRSLDTQYF.

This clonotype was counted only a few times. The CDR3 bases are TGTGCCAGCGACGAAGGGAAAACTGAAGCTTTCTTT. As protein: CASDEGKTEAFF. The chain carries TRBV4-2 and TRBJ1-1; no clear D. The germline V gene encodes CDR1 LGHNA and CDR2 YNFKEQ. The CDR3 length is 12 residues. The V end was cut by 8 bases, the J end by 5 bases, with 12 bases between.

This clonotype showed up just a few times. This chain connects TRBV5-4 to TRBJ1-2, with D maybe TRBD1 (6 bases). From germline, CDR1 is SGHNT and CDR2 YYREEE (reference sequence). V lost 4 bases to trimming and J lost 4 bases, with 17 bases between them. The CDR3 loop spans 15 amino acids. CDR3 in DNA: TGTGCCAGCAGCCCGCCGACAGGTCCGACCTATGGCTACACCTTC. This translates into CASSPPTGPTYGYTF.

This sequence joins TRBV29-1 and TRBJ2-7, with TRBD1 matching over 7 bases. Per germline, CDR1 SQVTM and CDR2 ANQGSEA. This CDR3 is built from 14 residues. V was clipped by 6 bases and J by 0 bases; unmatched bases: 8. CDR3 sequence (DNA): TGCAGCGTCGACACAGGGGATAGCTCCTACGAGCAGTACTTC. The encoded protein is CSVDTGDSSYEQYF.

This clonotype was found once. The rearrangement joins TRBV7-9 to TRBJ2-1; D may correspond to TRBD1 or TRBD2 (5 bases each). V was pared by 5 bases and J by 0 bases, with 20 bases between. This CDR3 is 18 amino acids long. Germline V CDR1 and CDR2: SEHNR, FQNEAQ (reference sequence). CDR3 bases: TGTGCCAGCAGCCAAACCACTCGGGCAGGGAGCTCCTACAATGAGCAGTTCTTC. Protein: CASSQTTRAGSSYNEQFF.

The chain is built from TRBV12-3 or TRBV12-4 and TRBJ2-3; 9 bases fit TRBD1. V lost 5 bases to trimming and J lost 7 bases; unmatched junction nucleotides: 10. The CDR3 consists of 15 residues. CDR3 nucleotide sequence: TGTGCCAGCAGTCTCTACGGACAGGGGCTATATACGCAGTATTTT. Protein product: CASSLYGQGLYTQYF.

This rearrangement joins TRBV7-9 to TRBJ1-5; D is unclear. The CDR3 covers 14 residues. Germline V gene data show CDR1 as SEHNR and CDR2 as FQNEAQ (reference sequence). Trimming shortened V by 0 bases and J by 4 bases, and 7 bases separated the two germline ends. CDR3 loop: CASSLAQVNQPQHF. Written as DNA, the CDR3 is TGTGCCAGCAGCTTAGCGCAGGTTAATCAGCCCCAGCATTTT.

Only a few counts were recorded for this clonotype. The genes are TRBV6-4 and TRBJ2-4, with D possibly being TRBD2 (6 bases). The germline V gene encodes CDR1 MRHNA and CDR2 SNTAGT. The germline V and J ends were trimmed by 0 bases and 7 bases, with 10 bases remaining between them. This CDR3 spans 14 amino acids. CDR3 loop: CASSDSGGSNIQYF. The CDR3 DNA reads TGTGCCAGCAGTGACTCTGGAGGGAGCAACATTCAGTACTTC.

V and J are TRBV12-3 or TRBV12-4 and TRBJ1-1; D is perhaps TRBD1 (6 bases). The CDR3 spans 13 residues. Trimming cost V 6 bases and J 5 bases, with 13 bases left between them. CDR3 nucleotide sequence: TGTGCCAGCAGCCGAACAGGGTGGACTGAAGCTTTCTTT. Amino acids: CASSRTGWTEAFF.

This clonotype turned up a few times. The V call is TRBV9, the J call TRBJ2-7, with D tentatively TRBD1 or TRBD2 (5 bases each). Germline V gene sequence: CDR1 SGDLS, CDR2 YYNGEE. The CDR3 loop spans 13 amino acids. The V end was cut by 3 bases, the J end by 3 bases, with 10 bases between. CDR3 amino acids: CASSESGGYEQYF. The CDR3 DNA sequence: TGTGCCAGCAGCGAAAGTGGGGGCTACGAGCAGTACTTC.

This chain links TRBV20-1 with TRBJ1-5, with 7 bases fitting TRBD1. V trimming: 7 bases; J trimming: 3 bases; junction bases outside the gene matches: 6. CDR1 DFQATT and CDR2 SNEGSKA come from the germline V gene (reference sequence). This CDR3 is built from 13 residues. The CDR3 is CSGRGDTNQPQHF. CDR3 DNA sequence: TGCAGTGGCAGGGGGGACACCAATCAGCCCCAGCATTTT.

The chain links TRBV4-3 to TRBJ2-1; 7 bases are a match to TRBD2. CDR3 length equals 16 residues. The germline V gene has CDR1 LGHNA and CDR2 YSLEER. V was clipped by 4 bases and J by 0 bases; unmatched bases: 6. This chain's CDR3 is CASSPVGGGSYNEQFF. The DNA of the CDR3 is TGCGCCAGCAGCCCGGTGGGGGGGGGCTCCTACAATGAGCAGTTCTTC.

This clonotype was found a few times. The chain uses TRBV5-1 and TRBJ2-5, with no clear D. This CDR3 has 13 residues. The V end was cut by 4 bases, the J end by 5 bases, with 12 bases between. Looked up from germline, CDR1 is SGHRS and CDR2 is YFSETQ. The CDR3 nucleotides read TGCGCCAGCAGCCCGACGGTAATGGAGACCCAGTACTTC. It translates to CASSPTVMETQYF.

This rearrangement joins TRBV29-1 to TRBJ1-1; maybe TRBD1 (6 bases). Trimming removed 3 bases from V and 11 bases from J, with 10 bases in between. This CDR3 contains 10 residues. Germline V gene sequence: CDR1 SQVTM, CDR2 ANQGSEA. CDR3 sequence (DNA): TGCAGCGTTGAGAGAGGGGGGGCTTTCTTT. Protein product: CSVERGGAFF.

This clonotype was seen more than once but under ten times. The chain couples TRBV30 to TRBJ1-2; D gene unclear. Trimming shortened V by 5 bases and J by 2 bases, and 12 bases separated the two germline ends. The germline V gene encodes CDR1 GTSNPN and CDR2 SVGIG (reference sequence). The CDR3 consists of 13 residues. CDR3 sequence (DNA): TGTGCCTGGGGTGCCTTTACCAACTATGGCTACACCTTC. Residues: CAWGAFTNYGYTF.

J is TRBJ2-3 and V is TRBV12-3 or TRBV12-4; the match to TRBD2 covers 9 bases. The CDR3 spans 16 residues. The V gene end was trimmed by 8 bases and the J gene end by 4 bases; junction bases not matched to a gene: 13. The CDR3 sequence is CASDTGTSSLSDTQYF. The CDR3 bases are TGTGCCAGCGACACCGGGACTAGCTCTTTGTCAGATACGCAGTATTTT.

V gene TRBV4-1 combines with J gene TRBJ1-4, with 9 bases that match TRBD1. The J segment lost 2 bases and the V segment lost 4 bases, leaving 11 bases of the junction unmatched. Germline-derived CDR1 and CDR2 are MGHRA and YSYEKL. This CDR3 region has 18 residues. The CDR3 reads CASSPTGTGPPTNEKLFF. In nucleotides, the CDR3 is TGCGCCAGCAGCCCAACAGGGACAGGGCCGCCTACTAATGAAAAACTGTTTTTT.

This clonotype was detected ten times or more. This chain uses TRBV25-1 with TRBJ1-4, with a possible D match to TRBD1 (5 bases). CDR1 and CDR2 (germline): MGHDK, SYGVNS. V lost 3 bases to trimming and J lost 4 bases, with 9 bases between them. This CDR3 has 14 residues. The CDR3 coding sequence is TGTGCCAGCAGTGATGGGGACCTTAATGAAAAACTGTTTTTT. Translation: CASSDGDLNEKLFF.